This T cell receptor (beta chain) is from a study of T cells expressing NK-cell markers. Study-wide results and caveats: A few donors likewise had their CD3+CD56-NKG2C+ fraction led by these clonotypes. Each of about 6 donors carried dominant NKG2C+ clonotypes accounting for about 1.0-7.0% of CD8+ T cells.

The CDR3 consists of 15 residues. Germline CDR1 and CDR2: SGDLS and YYNGEE. Worth noting for this clonotype: As yet, its antigen is unknown.

TCR beta cDNA was made by 5'RACE template switching with UMIs. Each CDR3 protein gets one entry in TCRdb, which reprocessed the 5' RACE reads and gives no DNA. The sample's table shows roughly 420,000 distinct CDR3 sequences. The V gene is TRBV9, the J gene TRBJ2-4; no DNA is available, so the TRBD1 call from TCRdb remains unchecked. What was sequenced was blood T cells: a sorted CD56 or NKG2C T cell subset, CD4+ or CD8+ T cells, or bulk PBMC T cells (not recorded which). The clonotype comes from a woman aged 18-70 years in good health. CDR3 loop: CASSVEWTGADIQYF.